This TCR beta chain was recovered during a study of CD8 T cells in ankylosing spondylitis (dated by TCRdb to about 2017). Some background on the complete study: The study set out to find disease-linked TCR variants by profiling T cell receptor beta repertoires in ankylosing spondylitis patients and healthy donors. The whole study cohort included 90 to 120 healthy donors and around 25 ankylosing spondylitis patients. Peripheral blood was sampled, and synovial fluid was also collected from ankylosing spondylitis patients. Results the study describes overall, beyond this receptor: A CD8+ phenotype was shown by the disease-linked clones, which were found at relatively low frequencies in peripheral blood. According to the report, matched synovial fluid samples from ankylosing spondylitis patients were significantly enriched for the disease-linked clones. Some TCR beta motif variants had previously been reported in synovial fluid and blood of reactive arthritis patients, which suggested common disease-initiation mechanisms. A TCR beta motif of eight highly homologous amino acid variants appeared characteristic of blood from ankylosing spondylitis patients.

This clonotype was seen at least ten times. The specificity of this receptor is unknown. Per-base quality was not reported, and no clone a single base away is much larger than it. Sequencing used an Illumina HiSeq 2500. Quantitative 5'-RACE with molecular barcodes was used to prepare TCR beta libraries. On the study's bioinformatics: To identify disease-linked TCR variants, a new computational method was used, one built on a probabilistic model of VDJ rearrangement. TCRdb took the public reads, trimmed them with fastp at Q25, ran MiXCR for clone calling and kept in-frame beta chains. Each entry is one CDR3 protein sequence, shown with its most common DNA and genes. TCRdb, rather than the study authors, made the V and J calls. The sample has 150,000 to 200,000 distinct CDR3 sequences on record, approximately 16% of them singletons. The biggest ten clones account for around 7.6% of the sample. CDR1 and CDR2 (SGHTA, FQGTGA) derive from the germline V gene. The germline ends are 15 bases apart after V is trimmed by 2 bases and J by 3 bases. The CDR3 covers 16 residues, taking in both the cysteine and the phenylalanine. Only the CDR3 DNA is retained, 48 bases long and in frame from the first base.

The rearrangement combines TRBV7-3 with TRBJ2-3; the D region possibly corresponds to TRBD2 (6 bases align). The sequencing input was blood, either unsorted or a sorted T cell fraction (not recorded which). This TCR was sampled from a male donor with ankylosing spondylitis or in good health (not recorded which). The CDR3 in this case is CASSLFLPSETDTQYF. The DNA is as follows: TGTGCCAGCAGCTTATTCCTCCCTAGCGAGACAGATACGCAGTATTTT.